This T cell receptor beta chain was obtained from a study of T cell repertoires in aging, cancer and after chemotherapy (dated by TCRdb to between 2018 and 2021). With regard to the full study: The donors fell into six age groups ranging from 30 or younger to 70 or older, and each group had at least three individuals. Paired pre- and post-chemotherapy samples in the hematological group came from chronic lymphocytic leukemia patients treated with fludarabine- or bendamustine-based regimens. The full dataset contained around 8.2 million TCR reads. To look at immunoaging and at how T cells reconstitute after chemotherapy, the study profiled TCR beta repertoires in peripheral blood from both healthy donors and cancer patients. Alongside some 96 healthy donors serving as a reference group, the cohort included some 210 cancer patients, of whom more than 85 had hematological cancers and fewer than 140 had solid cancers. What the work shows at the level of the full study, not this receptor alone: Hematological cancer patients had infiltration of lymphoid organs, and this infiltration may itself impair thymic emigration or peripheral T cell expansion. In both cancer cohorts, median generation probability rose over the chemotherapy interval, which suggests that the repertoire was reconstituted through rebound thymic output. Declining TCR diversity with age in healthy donors was mainly explained by loss of richness; in cancer patients, loss of evenness also contributed. According to the authors, the repertoire data do not permit conclusions about immunological memory after chemotherapy. Compared with age-matched healthy donors, untreated patients with hematological or solid cancers had significantly lower TCR diversity and higher clonality in blood.

CDR1 and CDR2 were assigned from the germline V gene as SGHRS and YFSETQ. V is pared back by 2 bases and J by 2 bases, with 17 bases lying between the germline termini. The CDR3 spans 16 residues, from the cysteine through the phenylalanine. Solely the CDR3 DNA is kept, with 48 bases framed from the first base. About this clonotype itself: Its specific antigen is unknown. Base qualities were left out, and no much larger clone turns up one base away.

Instead of sorted cells or RNA, genomic DNA extracted from peripheral blood served as the source for amplifying TCR beta rearrangements. Using a mixed TRB-A/B primer pool, multiplex touch-down PCR amplified rearranged TRB sequences covering the V, D and J segments. Two consecutive PCR reactions with Phusion HS II polymerase added Illumina adapters and sample indices to the amplicons. The amplicons were purified from gel with the NucleoSpin Gel and PCR Clean-up kit and then assessed with Qubit and an Agilent 2100 Bioanalyzer. Sequencing of libraries was carried out on an Illumina MiSeq in 600-cycle, single-indexed, paired-end runs. Processing in the source paper ran as follows. MiXCR versions 2.12 and 3.0.5 were used to process TRB sequences. A clone was defined as each unique CDR3 nucleotide sequence, and only productive sequences supported by at least two reads were kept. Shannon diversity, evenness, clonality (one minus evenness), and alpha-parameterized diversity profiles from alpha 0 to 5 were included as repertoire metrics. Generation probabilities of clones in paired pre- and post-chemotherapy samples were computed with the IGoR algorithm. TCRdb redid the processing of the public reads, applying fastp at Q25 and MiXCR, and retained in-frame beta chains. Identical CDR3 proteins give one entry, which carries the most common genes and DNA. The V and J calls and clone size come from TCRdb's table, not from the authors' own analysis. This sample comprises under 7,500 distinct CDR3 sequences, 25% to 35% of them detected only once. 8% of the sample rests with the top ten.

Specimen: blood. Recombination linked TRBV5-1 to TRBJ2-7; a tentative D match to TRBD1 spans 5 bases. The source is a human donor with a blood cancer. The CDR3 reads as follows: CASSFIAGHGTYEQYF. The nucleotides read TGCGCCAGCAGCTTTATTGCCGGACATGGTACCTACGAGCAGTACTTC.